This TCR beta chain was recorded in a study of blood T cell repertoires in COVID-19. Overall study context: Samples representing acute and convalescent COVID-19 were sourced from the United States, Italy and Spain.

Original data processing: Using reference gene primer amplification, nucleated cell counts were estimated. Clones were sequenced by immunoSEQ multiplex PCR, and TCRdb holds only the in-frame ones, with some missing. V and J calls plus clone size are reproduced from that table; the DNA served to infer D and trimming. This table holds 430,000 or so clones, around nine tenths found once. During active infection, Seattle patients enrolled and were then monitored through disease. This clone has only one observation. Germline CDR1 reads MNHEY; CDR2 reads SVGEGT. V was clipped by 5 bases and J by 1 base; unmatched bases: 3. The CDR3 has 15 amino acids.

V gene TRBV6-2 or TRBV6-3 combines with J gene TRBJ2-3; 10 nucleotides agree with TRBD2. Sequencing input: peripheral blood. This clonotype was sampled from a young man with COVID-19, enrolled during active disease. The CDR3 sequence: CASSMLAGGTDTQYF. CDR3 DNA: TGTGCCAGCAGTATGCTAGCGGGGGGCACAGATACGCAGTATTTT.